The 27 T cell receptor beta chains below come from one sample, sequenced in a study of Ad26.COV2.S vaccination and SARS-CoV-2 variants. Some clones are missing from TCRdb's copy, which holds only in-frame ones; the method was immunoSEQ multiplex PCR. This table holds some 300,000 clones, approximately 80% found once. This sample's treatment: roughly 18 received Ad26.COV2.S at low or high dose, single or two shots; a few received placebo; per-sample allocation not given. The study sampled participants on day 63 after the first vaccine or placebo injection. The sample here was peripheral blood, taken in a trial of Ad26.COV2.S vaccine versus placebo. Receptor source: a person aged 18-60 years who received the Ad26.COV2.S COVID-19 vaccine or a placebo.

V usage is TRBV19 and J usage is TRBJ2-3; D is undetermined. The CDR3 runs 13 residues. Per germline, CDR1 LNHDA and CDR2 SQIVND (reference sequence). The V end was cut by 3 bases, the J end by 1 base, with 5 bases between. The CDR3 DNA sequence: TGTGCCAGTAGTATTTGGGGCACAGATACGCAGTATTTT. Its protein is CASSIWGTDTQYF.

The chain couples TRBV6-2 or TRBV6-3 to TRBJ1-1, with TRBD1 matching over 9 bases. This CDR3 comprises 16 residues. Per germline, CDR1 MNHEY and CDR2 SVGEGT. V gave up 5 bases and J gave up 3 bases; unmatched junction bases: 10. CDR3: CASSPGQGRGDTEAFF. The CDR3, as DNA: TGTGCCAGCAGTCCCGGACAGGGGCGAGGGGACACTGAAGCTTTCTTT.

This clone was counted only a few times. The CDR3, as DNA: TGTGCCAGCAGTCTCGACAGCAGGACACCCCTCCACTTT. It yields the protein CASSLDSRTPLHF. The V and J genes are TRBV5-6 and TRBJ1-6, with TRBD1 as a possible D gene (5 bases). V was cut by 5 bases and J by 11 bases, with 14 bases left in between. The germline V gene encodes CDR1 SGHDT and CDR2 YYEEEE. The CDR3 runs 13 residues.

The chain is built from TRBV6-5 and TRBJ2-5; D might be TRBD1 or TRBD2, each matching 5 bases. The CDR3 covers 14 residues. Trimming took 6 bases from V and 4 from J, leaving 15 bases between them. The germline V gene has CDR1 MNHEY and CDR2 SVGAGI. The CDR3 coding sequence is TGTGCCAGCAGGGACCGTTATGGGGGAGAGACCCAGTACTTC. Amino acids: CASRDRYGGETQYF.

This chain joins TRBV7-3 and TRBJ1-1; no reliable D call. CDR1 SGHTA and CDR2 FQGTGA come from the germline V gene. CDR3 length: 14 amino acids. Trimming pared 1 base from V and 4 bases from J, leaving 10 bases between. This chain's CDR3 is CASSLKGDVTEAFF. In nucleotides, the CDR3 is TGTGCCAGCAGCTTAAAGGGTGATGTCACTGAAGCTTTCTTT.

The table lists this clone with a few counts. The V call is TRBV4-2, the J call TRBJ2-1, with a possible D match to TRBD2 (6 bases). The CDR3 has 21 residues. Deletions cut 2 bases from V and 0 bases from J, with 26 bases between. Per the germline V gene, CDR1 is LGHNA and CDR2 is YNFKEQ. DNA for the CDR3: TGTGCCAGCAGCCAATCTTCAAGGGGCGGACTAAGGAGCTCCTCCTACAATGAGCAGTTCTTC. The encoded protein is CASSQSSRGGLRSSSYNEQFF.

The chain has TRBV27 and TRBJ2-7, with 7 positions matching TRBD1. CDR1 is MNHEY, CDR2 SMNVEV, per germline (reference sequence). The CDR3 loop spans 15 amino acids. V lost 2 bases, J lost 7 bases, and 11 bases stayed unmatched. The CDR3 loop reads CASSLLYNRGTEQYF. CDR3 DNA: TGTGCCAGCAGTTTACTCTATAACAGGGGAACGGAGCAGTACTTC.

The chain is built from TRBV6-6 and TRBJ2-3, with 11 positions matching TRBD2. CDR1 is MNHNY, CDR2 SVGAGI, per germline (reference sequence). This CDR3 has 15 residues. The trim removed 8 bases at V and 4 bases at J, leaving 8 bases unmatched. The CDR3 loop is CASRIGTSGADTQYF. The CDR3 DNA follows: TGTGCCAGCCGTATTGGGACTAGCGGCGCAGATACGCAGTATTTT.

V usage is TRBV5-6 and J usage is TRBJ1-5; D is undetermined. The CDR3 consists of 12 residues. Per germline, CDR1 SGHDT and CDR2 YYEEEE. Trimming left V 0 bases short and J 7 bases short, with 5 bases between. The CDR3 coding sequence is TGTGCCAGCAGCTTGGTAGGGCAGCCCCAGCATTTT. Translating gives CASSLVGQPQHF.

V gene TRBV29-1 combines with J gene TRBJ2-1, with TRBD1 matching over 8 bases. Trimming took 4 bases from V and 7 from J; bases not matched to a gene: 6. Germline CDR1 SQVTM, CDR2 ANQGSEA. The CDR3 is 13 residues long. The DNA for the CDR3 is TGCAGCGTTGGGACAGGGTTACGGAATGAGCAGTTCTTC. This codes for CSVGTGLRNEQFF.

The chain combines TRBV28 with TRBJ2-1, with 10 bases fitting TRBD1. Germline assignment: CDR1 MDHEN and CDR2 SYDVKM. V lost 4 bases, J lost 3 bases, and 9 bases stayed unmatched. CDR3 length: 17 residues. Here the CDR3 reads CASSSSWDRGHYNEQFF. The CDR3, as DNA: TGTGCCAGCAGTTCCTCCTGGGACAGGGGTCACTACAATGAGCAGTTCTTC.

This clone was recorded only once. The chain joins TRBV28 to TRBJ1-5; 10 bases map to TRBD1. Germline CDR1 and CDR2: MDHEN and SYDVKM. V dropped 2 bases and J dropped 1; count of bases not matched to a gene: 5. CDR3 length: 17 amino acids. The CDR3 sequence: CASSLRTGGKSNQPQHF. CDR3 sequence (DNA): TGTGCCAGCAGTTTAAGGACAGGGGGGAAAAGCAATCAGCCCCAGCATTTT.

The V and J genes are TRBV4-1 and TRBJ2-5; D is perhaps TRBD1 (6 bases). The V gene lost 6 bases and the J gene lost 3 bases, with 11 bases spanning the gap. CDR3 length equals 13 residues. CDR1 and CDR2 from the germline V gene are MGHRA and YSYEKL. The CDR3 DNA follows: TGCGCCAGCAGTCAGAGGACAGAAGAGACCCAGTACTTC. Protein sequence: CASSQRTEETQYF.

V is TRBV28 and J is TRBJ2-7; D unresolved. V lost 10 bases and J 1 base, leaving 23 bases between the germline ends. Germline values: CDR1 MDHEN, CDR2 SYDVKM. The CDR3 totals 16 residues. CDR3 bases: TGTGCCACCAAGCAGCGCGGTCGCAACAAATCCTACGAGCAGTACTTC. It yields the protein CATKQRGRNKSYEQYF.

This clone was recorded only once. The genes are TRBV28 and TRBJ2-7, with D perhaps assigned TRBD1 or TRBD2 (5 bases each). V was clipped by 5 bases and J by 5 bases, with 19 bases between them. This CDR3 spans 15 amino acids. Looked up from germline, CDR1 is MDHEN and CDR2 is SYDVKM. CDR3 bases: TGTGCCAGCAGTGCCTCTAGGGACGTACATCACGAGCAGTACTTC. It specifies CASSASRDVHHEQYF.

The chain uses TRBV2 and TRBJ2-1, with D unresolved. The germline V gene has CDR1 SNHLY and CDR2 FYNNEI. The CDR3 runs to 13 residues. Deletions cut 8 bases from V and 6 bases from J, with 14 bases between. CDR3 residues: CASEREFANEQFF. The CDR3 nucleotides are TGTGCCAGCGAGAGAGAATTCGCCAATGAGCAGTTCTTC.

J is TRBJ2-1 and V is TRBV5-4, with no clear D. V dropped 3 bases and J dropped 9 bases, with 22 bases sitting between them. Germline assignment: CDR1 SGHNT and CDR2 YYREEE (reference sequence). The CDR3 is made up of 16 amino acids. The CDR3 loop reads CASSSDLTVLNGEQFF. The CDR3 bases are TGTGCCAGCAGCTCGGACCTTACCGTTCTAAACGGTGAGCAGTTCTTC.

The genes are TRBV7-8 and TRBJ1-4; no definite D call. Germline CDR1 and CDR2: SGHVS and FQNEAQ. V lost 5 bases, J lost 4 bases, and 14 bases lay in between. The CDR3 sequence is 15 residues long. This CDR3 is CASSPTRGNNEKLFF. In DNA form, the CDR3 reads TGTGCCAGCAGCCCGACGCGGGGAAATAATGAAAAACTGTTTTTT.

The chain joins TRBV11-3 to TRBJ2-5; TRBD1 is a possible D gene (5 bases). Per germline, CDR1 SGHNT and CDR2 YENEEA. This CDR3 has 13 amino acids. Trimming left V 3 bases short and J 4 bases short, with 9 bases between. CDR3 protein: CASSLEGAETQYF. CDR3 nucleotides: TGTGCCAGCAGCTTGGAAGGGGCAGAGACCCAGTACTTC.

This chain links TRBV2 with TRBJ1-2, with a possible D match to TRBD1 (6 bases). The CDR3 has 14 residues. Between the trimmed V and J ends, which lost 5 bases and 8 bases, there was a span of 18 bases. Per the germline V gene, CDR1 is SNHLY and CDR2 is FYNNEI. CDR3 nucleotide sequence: TGTGCCAGCAGTTCAGGGGCGGTGTTCGGAGGCTACACCTTC. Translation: CASSSGAVFGGYTF.

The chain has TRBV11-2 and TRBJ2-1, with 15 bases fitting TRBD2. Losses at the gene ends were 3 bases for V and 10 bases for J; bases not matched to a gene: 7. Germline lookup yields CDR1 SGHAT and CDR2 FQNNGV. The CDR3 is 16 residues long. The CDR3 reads CASSFPGLAGGREQFF. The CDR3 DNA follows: TGTGCCAGCAGCTTTCCCGGACTAGCGGGGGGGCGCGAGCAGTTCTTC.

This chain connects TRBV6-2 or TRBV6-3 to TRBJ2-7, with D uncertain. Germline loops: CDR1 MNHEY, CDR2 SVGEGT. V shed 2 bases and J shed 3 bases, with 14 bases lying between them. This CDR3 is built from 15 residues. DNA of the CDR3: TGTGCCAGCAGTTACGACACCTTAGGGAACTACGAGCAGTACTTC. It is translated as CASSYDTLGNYEQYF.

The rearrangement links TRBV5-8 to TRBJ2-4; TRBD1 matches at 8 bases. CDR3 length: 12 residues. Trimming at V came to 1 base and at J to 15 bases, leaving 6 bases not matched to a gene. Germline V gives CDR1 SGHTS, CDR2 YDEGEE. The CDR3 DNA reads TGTGCCAGCAGCTTGCTGGACAGGGTTAGGTACTTC. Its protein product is CASSLLDRVRYF.

The CDR3 loop is CASSLDITEQYF. The CDR3 DNA is TGTGCCAGCAGCTTGGACATTACCGAGCAGTACTTC. The V gene is TRBV5-5, the J gene TRBJ2-7; D call uncertain. Germline CDR1 is SGHKS and CDR2 is YYEKEE (reference sequence). The CDR3 is made up of 12 amino acids. V dropped 0 bases and J dropped 6 bases, with 7 bases sitting between them.

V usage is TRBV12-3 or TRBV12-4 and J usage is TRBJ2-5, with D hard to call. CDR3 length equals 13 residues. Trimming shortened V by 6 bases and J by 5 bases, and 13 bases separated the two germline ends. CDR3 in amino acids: CASSRGPRETQYF. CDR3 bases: TGTGCCAGCAGCCGCGGACCCAGGGAGACCCAGTACTTC.

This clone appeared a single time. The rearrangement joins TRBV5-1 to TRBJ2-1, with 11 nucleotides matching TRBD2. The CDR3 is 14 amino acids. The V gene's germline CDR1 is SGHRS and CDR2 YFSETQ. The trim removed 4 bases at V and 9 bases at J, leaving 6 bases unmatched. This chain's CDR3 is CASSLSGGASEQFF. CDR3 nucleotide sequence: TGCGCCAGCAGCCTTAGCGGGGGGGCGAGTGAGCAGTTCTTC.

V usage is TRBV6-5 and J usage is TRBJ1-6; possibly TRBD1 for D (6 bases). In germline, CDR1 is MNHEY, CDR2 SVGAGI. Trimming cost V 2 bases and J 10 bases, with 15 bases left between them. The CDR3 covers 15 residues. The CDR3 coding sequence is TGTGCCAGCAGTTACGGTCCAGGGGAAAGCTCACCCCTCCACTTT. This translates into CASSYGPGESSPLHF.